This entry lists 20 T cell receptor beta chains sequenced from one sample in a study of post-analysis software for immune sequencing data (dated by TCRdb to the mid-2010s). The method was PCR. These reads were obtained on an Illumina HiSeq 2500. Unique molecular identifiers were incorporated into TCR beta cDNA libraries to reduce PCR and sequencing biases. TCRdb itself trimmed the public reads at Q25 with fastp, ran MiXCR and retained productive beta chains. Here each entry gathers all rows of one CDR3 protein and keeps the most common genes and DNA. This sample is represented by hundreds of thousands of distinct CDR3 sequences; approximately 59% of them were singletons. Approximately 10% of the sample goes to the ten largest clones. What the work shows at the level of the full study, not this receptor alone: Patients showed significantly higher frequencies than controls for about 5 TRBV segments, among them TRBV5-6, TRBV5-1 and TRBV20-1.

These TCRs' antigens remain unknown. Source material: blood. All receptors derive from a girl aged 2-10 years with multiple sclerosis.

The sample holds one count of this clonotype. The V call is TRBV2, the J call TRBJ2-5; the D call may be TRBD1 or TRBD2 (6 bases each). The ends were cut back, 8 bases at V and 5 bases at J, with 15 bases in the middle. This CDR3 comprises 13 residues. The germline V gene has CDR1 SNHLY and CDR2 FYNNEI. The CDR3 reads CASSGAGVETQYF. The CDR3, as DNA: TGTGCCAGCTCGGGGGCAGGGGTTGAGACCCAGTACTTC.

This chain's CDR3 is CSVEGGQGPSPSSAYYGYTF. CDR3 nucleotide sequence: TGCAGCGTTGAAGGCGGACAGGGACCATCTCCGTCATCAGCTTACTATGGCTACACCTTC. The chain uses TRBV29-1 and TRBJ1-2; 8 nucleotides match TRBD1. The germline V gene encodes CDR1 SQVTM and CDR2 ANQGSEA. J lost 3 bases, V lost 1 base, and 22 bases had no gene match. This CDR3 region has 20 residues.

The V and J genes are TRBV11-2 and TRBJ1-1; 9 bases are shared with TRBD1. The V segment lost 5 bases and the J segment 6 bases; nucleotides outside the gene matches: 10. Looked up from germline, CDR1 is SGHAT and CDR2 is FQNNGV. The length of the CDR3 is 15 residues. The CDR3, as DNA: TGTGCCAGCAGCGGGCGGGGGACAGGGTTCCCTGAAGCTTTCTTT. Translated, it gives CASSGRGTGFPEAFF.

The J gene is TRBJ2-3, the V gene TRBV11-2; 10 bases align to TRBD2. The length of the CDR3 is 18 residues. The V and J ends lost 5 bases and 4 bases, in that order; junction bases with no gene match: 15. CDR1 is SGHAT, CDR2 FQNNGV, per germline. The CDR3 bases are TGTGCCAGCAGCCCCCGAATAGCGGGGGGTGTGTACCCAGATACGCAGTATTTT. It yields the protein CASSPRIAGGVYPDTQYF.

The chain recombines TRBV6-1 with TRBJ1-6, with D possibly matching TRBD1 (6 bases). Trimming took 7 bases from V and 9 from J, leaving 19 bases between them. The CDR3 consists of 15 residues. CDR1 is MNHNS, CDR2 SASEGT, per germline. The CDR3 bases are TGTGCCAGCACTGGAGGACAGTCTCACGTTTCACCCCTCCACTTT. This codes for CASTGGQSHVSPLHF.

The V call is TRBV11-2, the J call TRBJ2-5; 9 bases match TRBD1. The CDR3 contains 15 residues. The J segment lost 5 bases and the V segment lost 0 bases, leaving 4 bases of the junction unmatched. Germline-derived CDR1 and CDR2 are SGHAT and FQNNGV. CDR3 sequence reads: CASSLEGQGRETQYF. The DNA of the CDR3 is TGTGCCAGCAGCTTAGAAGGACAGGGGAGGGAGACCCAGTACTTC. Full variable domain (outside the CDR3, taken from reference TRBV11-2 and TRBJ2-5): EAGVAQSPRYKIIEKRQSVAFWCNPISGHATLYWYQQILGQGPKLLIQFQNNGVVDDSQLPKDRFSAERLKGVDSTLKIQPAKLEDSAVYLCASSLEGQGRETQYFGPGTRLLVL.

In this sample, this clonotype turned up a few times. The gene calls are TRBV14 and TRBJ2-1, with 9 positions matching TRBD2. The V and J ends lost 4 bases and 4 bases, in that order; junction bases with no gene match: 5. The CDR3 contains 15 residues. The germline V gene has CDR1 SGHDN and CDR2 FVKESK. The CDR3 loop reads CASSRTSGPYNEQFF. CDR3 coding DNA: TGTGCCAGCAGCCGAACTAGCGGGCCTTACAATGAGCAGTTCTTC. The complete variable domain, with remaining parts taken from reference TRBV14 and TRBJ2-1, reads EAGVTQFPSHSVIEKGQTVTLRCDPISGHDNLYWYRRVMGKEIKFLLHFVKESKQDESGMPNNRFLAERTGGTYSTLKVQPAELEDSGVYFCASSRTSGPYNEQFFGPGTRLTVL.

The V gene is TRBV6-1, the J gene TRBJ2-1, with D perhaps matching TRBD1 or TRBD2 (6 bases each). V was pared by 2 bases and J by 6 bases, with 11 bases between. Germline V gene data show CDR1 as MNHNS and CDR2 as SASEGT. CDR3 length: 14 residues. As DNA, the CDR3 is TGTGCCAGCAGTGAAAGGAGGGGGTCCAATGAGCAGTTCTTC. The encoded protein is CASSERRGSNEQFF.

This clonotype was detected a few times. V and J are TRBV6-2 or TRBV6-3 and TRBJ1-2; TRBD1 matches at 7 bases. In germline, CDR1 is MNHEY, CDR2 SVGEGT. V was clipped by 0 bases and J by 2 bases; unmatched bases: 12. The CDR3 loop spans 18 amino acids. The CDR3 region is CASSYSIGTDGPNYGYTF. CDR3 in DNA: TGTGCCAGCAGTTACTCGATCGGGACAGACGGCCCAAACTATGGCTACACCTTC.

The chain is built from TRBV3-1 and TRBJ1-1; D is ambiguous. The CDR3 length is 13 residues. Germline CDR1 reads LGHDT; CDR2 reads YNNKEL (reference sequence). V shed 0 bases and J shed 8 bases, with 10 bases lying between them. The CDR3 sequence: CASSQEGVGEAFF. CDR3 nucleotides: TGTGCCAGCAGCCAAGAGGGAGTGGGGGAAGCTTTCTTT.

DNA of the CDR3: TGTGCCACAGAAGCGGGGGGCGCTAGGAATGAGCAGTTCTTC. Its translation is CATEAGGARNEQFF. The chain combines TRBV24-1 with TRBJ2-1; 9 positions agree with TRBD2. Losses at the gene ends were 10 bases for V and 7 bases for J; bases not matched to a gene: 10. This CDR3 spans 14 amino acids. Per germline, CDR1 KGHDR and CDR2 SFDVKD.

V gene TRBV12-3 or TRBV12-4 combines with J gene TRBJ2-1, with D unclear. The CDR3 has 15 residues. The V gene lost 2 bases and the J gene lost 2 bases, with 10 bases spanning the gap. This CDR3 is CASSLSARPYNEQFF. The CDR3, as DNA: TGTGCCAGCAGTTTATCAGCAAGACCCTACAATGAGCAGTTCTTC.

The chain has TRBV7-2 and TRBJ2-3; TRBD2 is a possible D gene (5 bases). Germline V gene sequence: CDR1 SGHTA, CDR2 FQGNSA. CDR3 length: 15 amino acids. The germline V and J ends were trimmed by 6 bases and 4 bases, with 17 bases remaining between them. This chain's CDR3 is CASRTMTPRADTQYF. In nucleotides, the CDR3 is TGTGCCAGCAGAACAATGACCCCGAGGGCAGATACGCAGTATTTT.

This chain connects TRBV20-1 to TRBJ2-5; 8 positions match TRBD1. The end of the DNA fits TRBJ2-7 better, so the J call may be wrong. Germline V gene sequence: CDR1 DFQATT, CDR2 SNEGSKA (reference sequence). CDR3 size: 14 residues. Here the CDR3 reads CSARSMTGVGEQYF. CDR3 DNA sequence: TGCAGTGCTAGATCAATGACAGGGGTCGGCGAGCAGTACTTC.

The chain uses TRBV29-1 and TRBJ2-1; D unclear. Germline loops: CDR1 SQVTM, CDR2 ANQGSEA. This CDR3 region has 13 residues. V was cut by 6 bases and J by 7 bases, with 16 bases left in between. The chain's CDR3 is CSVDLSASNEQFF. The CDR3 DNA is TGCAGCGTGGACCTTTCTGCCTCAAATGAGCAGTTCTTC.

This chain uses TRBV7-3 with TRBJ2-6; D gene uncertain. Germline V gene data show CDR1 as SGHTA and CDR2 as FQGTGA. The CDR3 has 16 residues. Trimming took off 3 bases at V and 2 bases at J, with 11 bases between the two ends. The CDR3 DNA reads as TGTGCCAGCAGCTTTTTCGTAGGCGCTGGGGCCAACGTCCTGACTTTC. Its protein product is CASSFFVGAGANVLTF.

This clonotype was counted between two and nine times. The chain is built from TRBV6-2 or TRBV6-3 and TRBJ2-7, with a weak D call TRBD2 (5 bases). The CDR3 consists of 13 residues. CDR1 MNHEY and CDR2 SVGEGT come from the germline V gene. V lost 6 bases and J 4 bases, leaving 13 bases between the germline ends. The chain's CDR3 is CASRYKPGYEQYF. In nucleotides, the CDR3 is TGTGCCAGCAGGTACAAACCGGGGTACGAGCAGTACTTC.

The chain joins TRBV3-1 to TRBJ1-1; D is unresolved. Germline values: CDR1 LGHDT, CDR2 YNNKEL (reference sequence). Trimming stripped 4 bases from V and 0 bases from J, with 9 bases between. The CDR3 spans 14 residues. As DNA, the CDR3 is TGTGCCAGCAGCCCCACCCTTATGAACACTGAAGCTTTCTTT. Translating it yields CASSPTLMNTEAFF.

Here the CDR3 reads CASSLVVLAGETQYF. The CDR3 DNA reads TGTGCCAGCAGCTTAGTTGTGCTAGCGGGAGAGACCCAGTACTTC. The chain employs TRBV7-2 and TRBJ2-5; 8 nucleotides agree with TRBD2. Per the germline V gene, CDR1 is SGHTA and CDR2 is FQGNSA. V lost 1 base to trimming and J lost 4 bases; unmatched junction nucleotides: 5. This CDR3 is 15 amino acids long.

In DNA form, the CDR3 reads TGTGCCAGCAGCTTAGCGCGGGCCCCCCGTGGGGATACGCAGTATTTT. Amino acid sequence: CASSLARAPRGDTQYF. V is TRBV7-9 and J is TRBJ2-3; a weak D match, TRBD2 (5 bases). CDR1 is SEHNR and CDR2 is FQNEAQ in the germline V gene (reference sequence). The V end lost 0 bases, the J end lost 6 bases, and 16 bases lay between the germline ends. CDR3 length: 16 residues.